The 17 T cell receptor beta chains listed next were all sequenced from one sample in a study of CD4 T cells in relation to SARS-CoV-2 and coronaviruses. Their antigens are not known. Libraries were prepared by immunoSEQ multiplex PCR; TCRdb keeps only in-frame clonotypes and omits some of them. The table has some 21,000 clones, 74% seen once. CD4+ T cells from unexposed donors were obtained before the COVID-19 pandemic (2011-2018). After more than eight days of culture, CD4+ T cells were isolated. Sequencing was performed on CD4+ T cells from PBMCs, cultured in vitro. Source of these receptors: a human donor in good health.

The gene calls are TRBV6-5 and TRBJ2-5; D unresolved. V was cut by 4 bases and J by 2 bases, with 11 bases left in between. This CDR3 has 14 amino acids. CDR1 and CDR2 from the germline V gene are MNHEY and SVGAGI. This chain's CDR3 is CASSLLARQETQYF. Written as DNA, the CDR3 is TGTGCCAGCAGTTTACTCGCGCGGCAAGAGACCCAGTACTTC.

Only one count was recorded for this clone. The rearrangement uses TRBV7-2 and TRBJ2-5, with a tentative D call TRBD2 (6 bases). The ends were cut back, 8 bases at V and 4 bases at J, with 14 bases in the middle. This CDR3 is built from 13 residues. Germline V lookup: CDR1 SGHTA, CDR2 FQGNSA. CDR3 protein: CASGWVGGETQYF. The CDR3 coding sequence is TGTGCCAGCGGCTGGGTGGGGGGAGAGACCCAGTACTTC. Filled out from reference TRBV7-2 and TRBJ2-5, the complete variable domain reads GAGVSQSPSNKVTEKGKDVELRCDPISGHTALYWYRQSLGQGLEFLIYFQGNSAPDKSGLPSDRFSAERTGGSVSTLTIQRTQQEDSAVYLCASGWVGGETQYFGPGTRLLVL.

The chain couples TRBV2 to TRBJ2-7; D is possibly TRBD1 or TRBD2 (5 bases each). Germline CDR1 is SNHLY and CDR2 is FYNNEI. There are 13 residues in the CDR3. V lost 11 bases and J lost 3, with 17 bases in between. This CDR3 is CAGAGDLVYEQYF. CDR3 bases: TGTGCCGGGGCCGGGGATTTGGTCTACGAGCAGTACTTC.

This chain connects TRBV5-1 to TRBJ1-3, with TRBD1 identical over 9 bases. The CDR3 sequence is 16 residues long. CDR1 and CDR2 (germline): SGHRS, YFSETQ. The V and J ends lost 4 bases and 4 bases, in that order; junction bases with no gene match: 9. The CDR3 here is CASSESGTGQGNTIYF. In nucleotides, the CDR3 is TGCGCCAGCAGCGAATCGGGGACAGGGCAAGGAAACACCATATATTTT.

The chain has TRBV4-1 and TRBJ1-4; no clear D gene. V lost 0 bases and J 6 bases, leaving 11 bases between the germline ends. The CDR3 extends over 15 amino acids. Per germline, CDR1 MGHRA and CDR2 YSYEKL. The CDR3 protein is CASSQETAADEKLFF. The CDR3 DNA follows: TGCGCCAGCAGCCAAGAAACGGCAGCAGATGAAAAACTGTTTTTT.

In this sample, this clone turned up a few times. J is TRBJ1-1 and V is TRBV19; possibly TRBD1 for D (5 bases). Per the germline V gene, CDR1 is LNHDA and CDR2 is SQIVND (reference sequence). The V gene lost 4 bases and the J gene lost 5 bases, with 20 bases spanning the gap. The CDR3 has 16 residues. This chain's CDR3 is CASSTLDRQGGTEAFF. The CDR3 coding sequence is TGTGCCAGTAGTACACTAGATAGGCAGGGAGGTACTGAAGCTTTCTTT.

V gene TRBV2 combines with J gene TRBJ1-5; weak D call: TRBD1 (6 bases). The V gene's germline CDR1 is SNHLY and CDR2 FYNNEI. The CDR3 covers 14 residues. V was pared by 6 bases and J by 2 bases, with 11 bases between. In DNA, the CDR3 is TGTGCCAGCAGCCTCAGACAGGGCAATCAGCCCCAGCATTTT. This translates into CASSLRQGNQPQHF.

In DNA form, the CDR3 reads TGTGCCTGGAACCAGGGGGTCGGCGAAAAACTGTTTTTT. Its translation is CAWNQGVGEKLFF. The rearrangement uses TRBV30 and TRBJ1-4, with 7 bases that match TRBD1. Germline lookup yields CDR1 GTSNPN and CDR2 SVGIG (reference sequence). Trimming removed 4 bases from V and 8 bases from J; junction bases left unmatched: 7. CDR3 size: 13 residues.

The genes are TRBV12-3 or TRBV12-4 and TRBJ2-5; D possibly corresponds to TRBD1 (5 bases). The CDR3 length is 12 residues. V shed 4 bases and J shed 5 bases, with 8 bases lying between them. The CDR3 DNA is TGTGCCAGCAGTTCCTCAGGGGAGACCCAGTACTTC. It translates to CASSSSGETQYF.

The sample holds a few counts of this clone. V is TRBV5-6 and J is TRBJ1-4, with a tentative D call TRBD1 (5 bases). Trimming stripped 3 bases from V and 9 bases from J, with 15 bases between. The CDR3 has 14 residues. Germline V lookup: CDR1 SGHDT, CDR2 YYEEEE. CDR3 region: CASSSLGEGQKLFF. CDR3 coding DNA: TGTGCCAGCAGCTCCCTGGGGGAAGGGCAAAAACTGTTTTTT.

J is TRBJ2-3 and V is TRBV4-2; D uncertain. With 0 bases removed from V and 0 bases from J, the gap between germline ends came to 10 bases. From germline, CDR1 is LGHNA and CDR2 YNFKEQ. This CDR3 spans 16 amino acids. CDR3 sequence: CASSQEGDGSTDTQYF. The CDR3 bases are TGTGCCAGCAGCCAAGAAGGTGATGGTAGCACAGATACGCAGTATTTT.

The chain combines TRBV15 with TRBJ2-1; D perhaps matches TRBD2 (9 bases). The germline gives CDR1 LNHNV, CDR2 YYDKDF (reference sequence). V was trimmed by 0 bases and J by 5 bases, leaving 35 bases between them. CDR3 size: 23 residues. The CDR3 region has the DNA TGTGCCACCAGCAGAGATATAGGGTCGCGACAGGGGATCAGCGGGAGGCCCGACAATGAGCAGTTCTTC. Its translation: CATSRDIGSRQGISGRPDNEQFF.

This clone was counted between two and nine times. V gene TRBV20-1 combines with J gene TRBJ2-5, with D hard to call. This CDR3 is 11 amino acids long. Germline V lookup: CDR1 DFQATT, CDR2 SNEGSKA (reference sequence). Trimming left V 7 bases short and J 0 bases short, with 6 bases between. The CDR3 coding sequence is TGCAGTGGGCCGTACCAAGAGACCCAGTACTTC. Protein product: CSGPYQETQYF.

The V call is TRBV5-1, the J call TRBJ2-5; D is unclear. This CDR3 is 14 amino acids long. Trimming pared 5 bases from V and 1 base from J, leaving 12 bases between. Germline V gene data show CDR1 as SGHRS and CDR2 as YFSETQ. The CDR3 spells CASRPGRVQETQYF. DNA of the CDR3: TGCGCCAGCAGACCAGGACGGGTCCAAGAGACCCAGTACTTC.

In this sample, this clone turned up a few times. V and J are TRBV24-1 and TRBJ2-1; a weak D match, TRBD2 (5 bases). V was pared by 4 bases and J by 7 bases, with 19 bases between. Germline V lookup: CDR1 KGHDR, CDR2 SFDVKD. The CDR3 is 16 amino acids. The CDR3 spells CATSEGRLPQGNEQFF. Written as DNA, the CDR3 is TGTGCCACCAGTGAGGGCCGACTACCCCAAGGAAATGAGCAGTTCTTC.

V gene TRBV5-6 combines with J gene TRBJ2-7, with 8 nucleotides matching TRBD1. CDR3 length: 13 residues. Germline CDR1 SGHDT, CDR2 YYEEEE. With V trimmed by 4 bases and J by 6 bases, 6 bases remained unmatched. In nucleotides, the CDR3 is TGTGCCAGCAGCCATGGGACAGGTCGCGAGCAGTACTTC. It codes for CASSHGTGREQYF. Filled out from reference TRBV5-6 and TRBJ2-7, the complete variable domain reads DAGVTQSPTHLIKTRGQQVTLRCSPKSGHDTVSWYQQALGQGPQFIFQYYEEEERQRGNFPDRFSGHQFPNYSSELNVNALLLGDSALYLCASSHGTGREQYFGPGTRLTVT.

The chain uses TRBV30 and TRBJ1-2; D unresolved. V was shortened by 3 bases and J by 4 bases, with 12 bases between the two germline ends. Germline V CDR1 and CDR2: GTSNPN, SVGIG (reference sequence). The CDR3 contains 13 residues. In DNA form, the CDR3 reads TGTGCCTGGAGCCTTCAGCCGAGCTATGGCTACACCTTC. Translated: CAWSLQPSYGYTF. The full variable domain, completed using reference TRBV30 and TRBJ1-2, is SQTIHQWPATLVQPVGSPLSLECTVEGTSNPNLYWYRQAAGRGLQLLFYSVGIGQISSEVPQNLSASRPQDRQFILSSKKLLLSDSGFYLCAWSLQPSYGYTFGSGTRLTVV.